This TCR beta chain was obtained from a study of response to subunit inactivated influenza vaccine. Trimming pared 1 base from V and 3 bases from J, leaving 10 bases between. Looked up from germline, CDR1 is MGHRA and CDR2 is YSYEKL. The CDR3 sequence is 14 residues long. This clonotype was seen a few times. The antigen is unknown. TCRdb redid the calling of the RT-PCR reads with MiXCR, one entry per CDR3 protein. The table lists 200,000 to 300,000 distinct CDR3 sequences, less than 15% of them singletons. Study outcomes and limitations: The authors suggested that few new T cells are recruited per seasonal influenza vaccination.

This chain uses TRBV4-1 with TRBJ2-7, with D unclear. Sequencing was performed on non-naive T cells sorted from PBMCs, taken roughly 2 weeks before vaccination. The clonotype originates from a man aged 50 or older who received an inactivated influenza vaccine. CDR3: CASSQAEQNYEQYF. The DNA of the CDR3 is TGCGCCAGCAGCCAAGCGGAACAGAACTACGAGCAGTACTTC.